Below, 23 T cell receptor beta chains from the same sample are listed, as sequenced in a study of human T cells and chemical hapten exposure. In TCRdb, the RACE reads were re-called with MiXCR into one record per CDR3 protein. The table shows 370,000 or so distinct CDR3 sequences, with roughly 4.8% occurring only once. Time point described: patch test 1, 2 weeks after DPC sensitization. The treatment is: therapeutic diphenylcyclopropenone sensitization with weekly scalp DPC. The sample was whole blood, taken in connection with sensitization to the hapten diphenylcyclopropenone (DPC). Receptor source: a woman aged 50 to 65 with alopecia areata. Some clones in this sample may be carry-over from other donors' samples.

This clonotype was counted many times. The J gene is TRBJ1-1, the V gene TRBV9, with D hard to call. CDR1 is SGDLS, CDR2 YYNGEE, per germline. The CDR3 loop spans 15 amino acids. The V end lost 0 bases, the J end lost 5 bases, and 14 bases lay between the germline ends. The CDR3 reads CASSVGAQAGTEAFF. Written as DNA, the CDR3 is TGTGCCAGCAGCGTAGGGGCTCAGGCGGGGACTGAAGCTTTCTTT. The variable domain in full, completed from reference TRBV9 and TRBJ1-1, reads DSGVTQTPKHLITATGQRVTLRCSPRSGDLSVYWYQQSLDQGLQFLIQYYNGEERAKGNILERFSAQQFPDLHSELNLSSLELGDSALYFCASSVGAQAGTEAFFGQGTRLTVV.

This clonotype has ten or more counts. The chain carries TRBV29-1 and TRBJ2-7; D possibly uses TRBD1 or TRBD2 (5 bases each). In germline, CDR1 is SQVTM, CDR2 ANQGSEA. CDR3 size: 12 residues. V lost 4 bases and J 2 bases, leaving 9 bases between the germline ends. CDR3 nucleotide sequence: TGCAGCGTTGGGGACCCAGCCTACGAGCAGTACTTC. This sequence encodes CSVGDPAYEQYF.

This clonotype appeared many times. V is TRBV7-9 and J is TRBJ1-1; unclear D gene. CDR3 size: 14 residues. Germline CDR1 reads SEHNR; CDR2 reads FQNEAQ (reference sequence). V was trimmed by 4 bases and J by 3 bases, leaving 12 bases between them. The CDR3 sequence is CASSSGKGYTEAFF. CDR3 nucleotide sequence: TGTGCCAGCAGCTCCGGGAAAGGGTACACTGAAGCTTTCTTT.

This clonotype was observed many times. The CDR3 nucleotides are TGCAGTGCTAGAGATATCGGGGGCAGTCTTAGCAATCAGCCCCAGCATTTT. It is translated as CSARDIGGSLSNQPQHF. This chain uses TRBV20-1 with TRBJ1-5; tentatively, D is TRBD1 (6 bases). This CDR3 is built from 17 residues. Germline values: CDR1 DFQATT, CDR2 SNEGSKA (reference sequence). Trimming cost V 0 bases and J 0 bases, with 15 bases left between them.

At least ten counts were recorded for this clonotype. J is TRBJ2-7 and V is TRBV20-1; TRBD2 matches 14 bases. The V and J ends lost 0 bases and 3 bases, in that order; junction bases with no gene match: 10. Germline CDR1 is DFQATT and CDR2 is SNEGSKA (reference sequence). The CDR3 has 18 amino acids. The CDR3 nucleotides are TGCAGTGCTAGAGAGACTAGCGGGGGGGCAGATGGGTACTACGAGCAGTACTTC. Protein sequence: CSARETSGGADGYYEQYF.

The CDR3 DNA sequence: TGTGCCAGCAGTCAAAGCGGCCCGCTAAATGAGCAGTTCTTC. This sequence encodes CASSQSGPLNEQFF. The V call is TRBV12-3 or TRBV12-4, the J call TRBJ2-1, with D perhaps matching TRBD2 (5 bases). V was clipped by 5 bases and J by 7 bases, with 15 bases between them. The CDR3 spans 14 residues.

This clonotype occurred many times. This chain joins TRBV29-1 and TRBJ2-3; a weak D match, TRBD1 (6 bases). There are 12 residues in the CDR3. Germline CDR1 and CDR2: SQVTM and ANQGSEA. V lost 4 bases, J lost 8 bases, and 13 bases lay in between. The CDR3 loop is CSVGLQGLTQYF. In nucleotides, the CDR3 is TGCAGCGTTGGGTTACAGGGCCTTACGCAGTATTTT.

At least ten counts were recorded for this clonotype. The rearrangement joins TRBV5-6 to TRBJ2-3, with 12 positions matching TRBD2. Trimming cost V 4 bases and J 4 bases; bases outside gene matches: 16. CDR1 SGHDT and CDR2 YYEEEE come from the germline V gene. This CDR3 is built from 19 residues. The chain's CDR3 is CASSLAFSSGRDGADTQYF. The CDR3 coding sequence is TGTGCCAGCAGCCTTGCTTTTTCTAGCGGGAGGGATGGGGCAGATACGCAGTATTTT.

V is TRBV5-1 and J is TRBJ2-5; 9 bases agree with TRBD1. Germline CDR1 SGHRS, CDR2 YFSETQ. The CDR3 is 14 residues long. The ends lost 3 bases at V and 5 bases at J; junction bases unmatched: 5. CDR3 bases: TGCGCCAGCAGCTCGCACAGGGGGCTTGAGACCCAGTACTTC. Its translation is CASSSHRGLETQYF.

This clonotype has at least ten counts. The chain carries TRBV29-1 and TRBJ2-7; 9 bases are a match to TRBD1. CDR1 and CDR2 from the germline V gene are SQVTM and ANQGSEA. This CDR3 has 14 amino acids. J was trimmed by 2 bases and V by 5 bases; bases with no gene match: 7. Here the CDR3 reads CSVTPGQGPYEQYF. The CDR3 nucleotides read TGCAGCGTTACTCCGGGACAGGGTCCCTACGAGCAGTACTTC.

This clonotype was recorded a few times. The J gene is TRBJ2-1, the V gene TRBV7-3; 11 bases agree with TRBD2. The CDR3 sequence is 16 residues long. With 5 bases clipped from V and 5 bases from J, the junction kept 8 bases outside the gene matches. Germline lookup yields CDR1 SGHTA and CDR2 FQGTGA. The CDR3 protein is CASSLVAGGPHNEQFF. CDR3 nucleotides: TGTGCCAGCAGCCTTGTAGCGGGGGGGCCCCACAATGAGCAGTTCTTC.

This rearrangement joins TRBV10-2 to TRBJ1-3; D is perhaps TRBD1 (5 bases). The CDR3 spans 16 residues. In germline, CDR1 is WSHSY, CDR2 SAAADI. V was cut by 2 bases and J by 0 bases, with 11 bases left in between. The CDR3 sequence: CASSERGASSGNTIYF. For the CDR3, the DNA is TGCGCCAGCAGTGAGCGTGGGGCGTCCTCTGGAAACACCATATATTTT.

This chain links TRBV20-1 with TRBJ2-3; possibly TRBD2 for D (7 bases). Trimming took 0 bases from V and 1 from J, leaving 17 bases between them. Per germline, CDR1 DFQATT and CDR2 SNEGSKA (reference sequence). This CDR3 is 17 amino acids long. The CDR3 DNA reads as TGCAGTGCTAGAGATCCTCACGGGGGGCTCGGCACAGATACGCAGTATTTT. This sequence encodes CSARDPHGGLGTDTQYF.

The sample holds a few counts of this clonotype. This chain links TRBV28 with TRBJ2-7; TRBD1 aligns across 11 bases. The CDR3 is 15 amino acids. Per germline, CDR1 MDHEN and CDR2 SYDVKM. After removal of 6 bases from V and 9 bases from J, the junction contained 13 bases not matched to a gene. The CDR3 coding sequence is TGTGCCAGCAGCCTCTCCGGGACAGGGGGTCTTGGGCAGTACTTC. As protein: CASSLSGTGGLGQYF.

Ten or more counts support this clonotype. For the CDR3, the DNA is TGTGCCAGTAGTATGTCGGTACAGTTAAACATTCAGTACTTC. It is translated as CASSMSVQLNIQYF. The V gene is TRBV19, the J gene TRBJ2-4; D not certain. CDR3 length: 14 amino acids. Trimming left V 3 bases short and J 6 bases short, with 12 bases between. Germline V gene data show CDR1 as LNHDA and CDR2 as SQIVND (reference sequence).

About this clonotype: A much larger clone is a single base away; this may be a read error. The J gene is TRBJ2-7, the V gene TRBV11-2, with D tentatively TRBD2 (6 bases). V shed 6 bases and J shed 6 bases, with 18 bases lying between them. Germline CDR1 reads SGHAT; CDR2 reads FQNNGV. This CDR3 is 14 amino acids long. CDR3 loop: CASSFGTAACEQYF. DNA for the CDR3: TGTGCCAGCAGTTTCGGGACTGCCGCCTGCGAGCAGTACTTC.

This clonotype was counted at least ten times. This sequence joins TRBV9 and TRBJ1-6; D not resolved. The V end was cut by 2 bases, the J end by 6 bases, with 6 bases between. Per germline, CDR1 SGDLS and CDR2 YYNGEE. The CDR3 is 13 amino acids. CDR3 loop: CASSVVLNSPLHF. The CDR3 DNA reads TGTGCCAGCAGCGTGGTACTTAATTCACCCCTCCACTTT. Full variable domain (missing parts from reference TRBV9 and TRBJ1-6): DSGVTQTPKHLITATGQRVTLRCSPRSGDLSVYWYQQSLDQGLQFLIQYYNGEERAKGNILERFSAQQFPDLHSELNLSSLELGDSALYFCASSVVLNSPLHFGNGTRLTVT.

This clonotype has ten or more counts. The chain uses TRBV12-3 or TRBV12-4 and TRBJ2-5, with TRBD2 identical over 7 bases. This CDR3 is 15 amino acids long. V gave up 7 bases and J gave up 4 bases; unmatched junction bases: 12. CDR3 DNA sequence: TGTGCCAGCACCCCTCTGGCGGGAGTAGGAGAGACCCAGTACTTC. Translated, it gives CASTPLAGVGETQYF.

The table lists this clonotype with many counts. The chain couples TRBV7-6 to TRBJ2-7, with TRBD2 matching over 7 bases. J lost 7 bases, V lost 1 base, and 4 bases had no gene match. Germline V gives CDR1 SGHVS, CDR2 FNYEAQ. The length of the CDR3 is 13 residues. DNA of the CDR3: TGTGCCAGCAGCTTAGGACTAGCCCCGGAGCAGTACTTC. As protein: CASSLGLAPEQYF.

This clonotype was counted at least ten times. This rearrangement joins TRBV6-6 to TRBJ1-5; maybe TRBD1 (6 bases). The CDR3 totals 15 residues. The V end was cut by 2 bases, the J end by 4 bases, with 12 bases between. The germline V gene encodes CDR1 MNHNY and CDR2 SVGAGI (reference sequence). CDR3 DNA: TGTGCCAGCAGTTACCACCCGGACAGTAATCAGCCCCAGCATTTT. The encoded protein is CASSYHPDSNQPQHF.

The chain employs TRBV7-2 and TRBJ1-3; 8 bases match TRBD1. Germline lookup yields CDR1 SGHTA and CDR2 FQGNSA. V was pared by 5 bases and J by 2 bases, with 5 bases of the junction left unmatched. CDR3 length: 15 amino acids. The CDR3 loop is CASSPQGATGNTIYF. The CDR3, as DNA: TGTGCCAGCAGCCCCCAGGGGGCCACTGGAAACACCATATATTTT.

This clonotype was counted ten times or more. The chain has TRBV20-1 and TRBJ2-3, with TRBD2 identical over 16 bases. This CDR3 region has 19 residues. The junction had 13 bases not matched to a gene; V was cut back by 5 bases and J by 2 bases. The germline CDR1 and CDR2 sequences are DFQATT and SNEGSKA (reference sequence). The CDR3 nucleotides read TGCAGTGCTTATCCGGGACTAGCGGGAGGGACGCCAAACACAGATACGCAGTATTTT. It translates to CSAYPGLAGGTPNTDTQYF.

The chain links TRBV4-1 to TRBJ2-7; D uncertain. The CDR3 is 12 amino acids. Germline V gives CDR1 MGHRA, CDR2 YSYEKL. V dropped 1 base and J dropped 5 bases, with 6 bases sitting between them. CDR3 sequence reads: CASSQVGDEQYF. CDR3 sequence (DNA): TGCGCCAGCAGCCAAGTCGGTGACGAGCAGTACTTC.